This TCR beta chain was sequenced during a study of early T cells in non-severe SARS-CoV-2 infection. TCRdb called the 5' RACE reads again in MiXCR, with one record for every CDR3 protein. The repertoire holds approximately 49,000 distinct CDR3 sequences, with roughly 12% as singletons. This receptor was obtained from an adult who was a healthcare worker with PCR-confirmed SARS-CoV-2 infection or an uninfected control (not recorded which). The material sequenced was whole blood.

CDR3 amino acids: CATSAGYLGAEAFF. CDR3 in DNA: TGTGCCACCAGTGCCGGGTACCTGGGGGCTGAAGCTTTCTTT. The chain employs TRBV24-1 and TRBJ1-1; D is possibly TRBD1 (5 bases). CDR1 is KGHDR, CDR2 SFDVKD, per germline. V shed 5 bases and J shed 6 bases, with 15 bases lying between them. The CDR3 is made up of 14 amino acids.